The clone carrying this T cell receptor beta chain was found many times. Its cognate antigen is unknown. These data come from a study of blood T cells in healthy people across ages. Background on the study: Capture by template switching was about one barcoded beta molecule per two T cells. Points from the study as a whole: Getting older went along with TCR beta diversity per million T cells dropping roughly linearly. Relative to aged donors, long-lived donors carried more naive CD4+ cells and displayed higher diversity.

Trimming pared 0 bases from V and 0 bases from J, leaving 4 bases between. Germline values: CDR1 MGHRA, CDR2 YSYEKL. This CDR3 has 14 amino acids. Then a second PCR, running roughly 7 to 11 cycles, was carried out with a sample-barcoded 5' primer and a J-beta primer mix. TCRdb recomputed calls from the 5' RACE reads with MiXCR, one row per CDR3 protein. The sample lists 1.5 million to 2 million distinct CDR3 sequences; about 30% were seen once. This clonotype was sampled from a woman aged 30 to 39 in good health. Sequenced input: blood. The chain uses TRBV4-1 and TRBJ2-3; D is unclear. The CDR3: CASSQDASTDTQYF. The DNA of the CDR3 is TGCGCCAGCAGCCAAGATGCTAGCACAGATACGCAGTATTTT.